The entry below gives a single T cell receptor (beta chain) sequence along with its context. The sample is drawn from a study of shared clonotypes between healthy human individuals. DNA input for the unsorted PBMC replicate PCRs was roughly 290 ng, approximately 30,000 T cell genomes. What was sequenced on ten immunoSEQ deep assay plates was unsorted PBMC DNA. Profiled with immunoSEQ multiplex PCR; TCRdb holds only in-frame clones, not every one. The table lists about 460,000 clones, about 74% of them singletons, with 9.5% to 15% in the top ten. V lost 5 bases, J lost 1 base, and 7 bases stayed unmatched. The CDR3 sequence is 16 residues long. Germline CDR1 LNHDA, CDR2 SQIVND (reference sequence).

This chain connects TRBV19 to TRBJ2-2; TRBD2 agrees at 7 bases. The receptor's source is a woman aged 40-49 years in good health. Some clones in this sample may be carry-over from other donors' samples. The sample consisted of PBMCs. This CDR3 reads CASSRLPSGNTGELFF. In DNA, the CDR3 is TGTGCCAGTAGTCGGCTCCCTAGCGGGAACACCGGGGAGCTGTTTTTT.